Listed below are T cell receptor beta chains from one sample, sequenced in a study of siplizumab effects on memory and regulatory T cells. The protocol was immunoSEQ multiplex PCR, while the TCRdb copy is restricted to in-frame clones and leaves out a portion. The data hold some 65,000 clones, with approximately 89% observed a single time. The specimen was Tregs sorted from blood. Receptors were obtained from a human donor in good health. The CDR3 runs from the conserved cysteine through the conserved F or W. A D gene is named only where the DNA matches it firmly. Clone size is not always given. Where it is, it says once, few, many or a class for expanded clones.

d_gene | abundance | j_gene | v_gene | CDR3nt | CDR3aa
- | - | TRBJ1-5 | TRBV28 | TGTGCCAGCAGTCCACCCCAGGGTAGGACGGCCCAGCCCCAGCATTTT | CASSPPQGRTAQPQHF
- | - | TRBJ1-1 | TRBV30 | TGTGCCTGGAGTCTCGAGAACACTGAAGCTTTCTTT | CAWSLENTEAFF
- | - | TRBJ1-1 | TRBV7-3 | TGTGCCAGCAGCCTTAGGGGGGGAGAGAACACTGAAGCTTTCTTT | CASSLRGGENTEAFF
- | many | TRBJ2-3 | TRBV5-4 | TGTGCCAGCACCCCGGGGCTAGCGATCGAGGGAGATACGCAGTATTTT | CASTPGLAIEGDTQYF
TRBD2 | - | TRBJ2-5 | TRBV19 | TGTGCCAGTAGTTCGAGCGGGAGGGCCAGGGAGACCCAGTACTTC | CASSSSGRARETQYF
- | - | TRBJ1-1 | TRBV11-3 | TGTGCCAGCAGCTCCCTCGGGACGGTGAACACTGAAGCTTTCTTT | CASSSLGTVNTEAFF
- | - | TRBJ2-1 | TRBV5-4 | TGTGCCAGCAGTCCCGAGGGTAGGGGGGGCAATGAGCAGTTCTTC | CASSPEGRGGNEQFF
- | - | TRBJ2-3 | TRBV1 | TGCACCAGCAGCCAACTAGCAGAGAGCACAGATACGCAGTATTTT | CTSSQLAESTDTQYF
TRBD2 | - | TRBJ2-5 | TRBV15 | TGTGCCACCACGGGACTAGCGGAAGAGACCCAGTACTTC | CATTGLAEETQYF
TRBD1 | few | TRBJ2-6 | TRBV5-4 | TGTGCCAGCAGCGCCAAGACAGGGCTCGCCGGGGCCAACGTCCTGACTTTC | CASSAKTGLAGANVLTF
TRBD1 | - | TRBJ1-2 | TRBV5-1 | TGCGCCAGCAGCTTGGTTGGGACAGACTTCTATGGCTACACCTTC | CASSLVGTDFYGYTF
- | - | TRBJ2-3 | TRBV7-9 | TGTGCCAGCAGCTTAAATAATAGGAGAATCACAGATACGCAGTATTTT | CASSLNNRRITDTQYF
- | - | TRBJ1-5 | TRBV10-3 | TGTGCCACGTCCGGGGGGAATCAGCCCCAGCATTTT | CATSGGNQPQHF
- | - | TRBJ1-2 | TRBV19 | TGTGCCAGTAGTTTGAACGGGGGGCCTGGCTACACCTTC | CASSLNGGPGYTF
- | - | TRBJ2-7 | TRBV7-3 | TGTGCCAGCAGCTCATCAGGGGAGGGCGAGCAGTACTTC | CASSSSGEGEQYF
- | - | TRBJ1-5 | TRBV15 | TGTGCCACCAGCAGGCTAGACGGGGCTAACCATCAGCCCCAGCATTTT | CATSRLDGANHQPQHF
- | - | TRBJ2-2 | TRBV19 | TGTGCCAGTAGTCAGCTCCGGGACACCGGGGAGCTGTTTTTT | CASSQLRDTGELFF
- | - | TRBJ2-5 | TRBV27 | TGTGCCAGCAGCGCTGGGGGGACCCAGTACTTC | CASSAGGTQYF
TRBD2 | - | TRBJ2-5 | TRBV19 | TGTGCCAGTAGTATATTGGGCTTAGGACTAGCGGGAGGAAGGAGACAAGAGACCCAGTACTTC | CASSILGLGLAGGRRQETQYF
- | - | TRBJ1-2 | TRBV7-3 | TGTGCCAGCAGCACCGACGGAATCTATGGCTACACCTTC | CASSTDGIYGYTF
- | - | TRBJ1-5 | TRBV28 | TGTGCCAGCAGTTTATCAGGGACTGCCAATCAGCCCCAGCATTTT | CASSLSGTANQPQHF
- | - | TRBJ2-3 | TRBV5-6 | TGTGCCAGCAGCTTGGGGCTAGCAGGGCAAGGCGGTACGCAGTATTTT | CASSLGLAGQGGTQYF
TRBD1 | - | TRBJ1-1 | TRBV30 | TGTGCCTGGAGTCAATGGGCAGGGGGCGTCGGTGAAGCTTTCTTT | CAWSQWAGGVGEAFF
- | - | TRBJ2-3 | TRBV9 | TGTGCCAGCAGCGTAGACCCCCGGCTCCAGGGTACGCAGTATTTT | CASSVDPRLQGTQYF
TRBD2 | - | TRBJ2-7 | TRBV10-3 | TGTGCCATCAGTGGCGGGACTAGCGGGAGGGCAGACGAGCAGTACTTC | CAISGGTSGRADEQYF
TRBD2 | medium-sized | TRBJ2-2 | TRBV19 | TGTGCCAGTAGTAGCTGGACTAGCGGGAGGGACACCGGGGAGCTGTTTTTT | CASSSWTSGRDTGELFF
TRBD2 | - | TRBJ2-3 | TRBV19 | TGTGCCAGTAGCAAGGGACTAGCGGGATGGCCAGATACGCAGTATTTT | CASSKGLAGWPDTQYF
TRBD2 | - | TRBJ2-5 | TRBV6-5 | TGTGCCAGCAGTTCAATAGCGGGAGGGGGAGAGACCCAGTACTTC | CASSSIAGGGETQYF
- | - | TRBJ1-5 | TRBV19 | TGTGCCAGTAGTAAAGACGGTTACAATCAGCCCCAGCATTTT | CASSKDGYNQPQHF
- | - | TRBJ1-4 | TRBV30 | TGTGCCTGGGGTGGGGGAGTTGCAACTAATGAAAAACTGTTTTTT | CAWGGGVATNEKLFF
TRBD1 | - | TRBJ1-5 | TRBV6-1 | TGTGCCAGCAGGGCGTGGACAGGGAATCAGCCCCAGCATTTT | CASRAWTGNQPQHF
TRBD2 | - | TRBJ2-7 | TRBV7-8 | TGTGCCAGCAGCTCCCTCTTAGCGGGAGGGCTAATACCCTACGAGCAGTACTTC | CASSSLLAGGLIPYEQYF
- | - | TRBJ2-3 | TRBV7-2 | TGTGCCAGCAGCCCCGCGGGGAGGACAGATACGCAGTATTTT | CASSPAGRTDTQYF
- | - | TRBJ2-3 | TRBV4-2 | TGTGCCAGCAGCCAACAACCTGGACAGCTCACAGATACGCAGTATTTT | CASSQQPGQLTDTQYF
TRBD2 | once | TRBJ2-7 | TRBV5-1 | TGCGCCAGCAGCTTTACTCTAGCGGGATCCGAGCAGTACTTC | CASSFTLAGSEQYF
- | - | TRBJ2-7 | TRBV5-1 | TGCGCCAGCAGCTTGGGGGGTTTGGGTATATACGAGCAGTACTTC | CASSLGGLGIYEQYF
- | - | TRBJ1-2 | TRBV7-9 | TGTGCCAGCAGCTTAGAACAGGGAGGCTACACCTTC | CASSLEQGGYTF
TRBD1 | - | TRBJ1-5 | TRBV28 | TGTGCCAGCAGAGGGACAGGGTATAGCAATCAGCCCCAGCATTTT | CASRGTGYSNQPQHF
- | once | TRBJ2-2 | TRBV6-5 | TGTGCCAGCAATCGCGGGGGCGTATTCGCCGGGGAGCTGTTTTTT | CASNRGGVFAGELFF
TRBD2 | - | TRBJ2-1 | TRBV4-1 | TGCGCCAGCAGCAGGGGACTAGCCAACAATGAGCAGTTCTTC | CASSRGLANNEQFF